This T cell receptor beta chain was identified in a study of neurological immune-mediated disorders. This CDR3 region has 15 residues. CDR1 SSHAT and CDR2 FNYEAQ come from the germline V gene (reference sequence). This clonotype came up many times. A read error may produce the germline difference seen at one junction end. Synthesis of cDNA was accomplished via 5'RACE employing 10-nucleotide random UMIs. TCRdb re-analysed the 5' RACE reads in MiXCR, keeping a single row per CDR3 protein. This table holds approximately 21,000 distinct CDR3 sequences, around 6.2% found once. This chain uses TRBV7-7 with TRBJ2-5, with 12 bases fitting TRBD2. The specimen was CD8+ T cells from blood. This sequence originates from a man aged 18 to 30 in good health. The CDR3, as DNA: TGTGCTAGCAGCCCGACTAGCGGGGGTCCGGAGACCCAGTACTTC. Translation gives CASSPTSGGPETQYF.